One and the same sample provided the 19 T cell receptor beta chains below, sequenced in a study of glioma-infiltrating T cells (dated by TCRdb to between 2015 and 2016). Sequencing was carried out with an Illumina MiSeq. The iRepertoire nested amplicon-rescue multiplex PCR (arm-PCR) platform was used to amplify TCR alpha and beta CDR3 regions from RNA. TCRdb reworked the public reads: Q25 trimming with fastp, MiXCR clone assembly, productive beta chains retained. Rows with one shared CDR3 protein collapse into an entry with the most common genes and DNA. Counted in this sample were 150,000 to 200,000 distinct CDR3 sequences; roughly 45% of them appeared once. About 5.2% of the sample rests with the top ten. Sequencing input: glioma tissue, nonneoplastic brain tissue, or PBMCs (not recorded which). The receptors here all came from a human donor with low-grade glioma or glioblastoma, undergoing nonglioma brain surgery, or in good health (not recorded which).

The chain links TRBV2 to TRBJ2-1, with 8 bases aligning to TRBD2. The J segment lost 6 bases and the V segment lost 7 bases, leaving 11 bases of the junction unmatched. Germline V gives CDR1 SNHLY, CDR2 FYNNEI. This CDR3 has 15 residues. CDR3 in amino acids: CASTSGGYEGNEQFF. The CDR3 DNA reads as TGTGCCAGCACCTCGGGGGGGTATGAGGGCAATGAGCAGTTCTTC.

This clonotype occurred a few times. This may be a read error: a much more frequent sequence differs by one nucleotide. The chain joins TRBV20-1 to TRBJ1-2; maybe TRBD1 (5 bases). Germline V gives CDR1 DFQATT, CDR2 SNEGSKA (reference sequence). The CDR3 covers 14 residues. CDR3 sequence reads: CSSRGEAINYGYTF. For the CDR3, the DNA is TGCAGTTCTAGAGGGGAGGCCATTAACTATGGCTACACCTTC.

On this clonotype: One end of the junction is discordant with germline, which a read error may explain. This sequence joins TRBV4-1 and TRBJ2-5; TRBD2 matches 9 bases. This CDR3 is built from 14 residues. Germline V gene data show CDR1 as MGHRA and CDR2 as YSYEKL. Written as DNA, the CDR3 is TGCGCCAGAAGCCGAGTAGCGGGAGAGGGGACCAAGTACTTC. Protein: CARSRVAGEGTKYF.

The gene calls are TRBV19 and TRBJ2-1; D gene uncertain. V gave up 4 bases and J gave up 0 bases, with 16 bases separating them. This CDR3 comprises 17 residues. CDR1 and CDR2 from the germline V gene are LNHDA and SQIVND (reference sequence). CDR3 sequence reads: CASSRYTGSFSYNEQFF. The CDR3 region has the DNA TGTGCCAGTAGTAGGTATACTGGGTCATTCTCCTACAATGAGCAGTTCTTC.

At least ten counts were recorded for this clonotype. The V gene is TRBV6-1, the J gene TRBJ2-7, with D tentatively TRBD1 (5 bases). CDR3 length: 14 residues. CDR1 MNHNS and CDR2 SASEGT come from the germline V gene. V lost 2 bases and J lost 3, with 11 bases in between. DNA of the CDR3: TGTGCCAGCAGTGAATTGGGGCCGGGCTACGAGCAGTACTTC. Its translation is CASSELGPGYEQYF.

Comments on this clonotype: One base away lies a much larger clone, so this may be a sequencing read error. The V call is TRBV29-1, the J call TRBJ2-1; D is unresolved. Germline CDR1 SQVTM, CDR2 ANQGSEA. The V end lost 3 bases, the J end lost 6 bases, and 15 bases lay between the germline ends. CDR3 length equals 14 residues. The DNA of the CDR3 is TGCAGCGTTGACAAGGGAAAGGCCCGCAATGAGCAGTTCTTC. Encoded protein: CSVDKGKARNEQFF.

This clonotype is classed as medium-sized. The V and J genes are TRBV28 and TRBJ1-1; D uncertain. The CDR3 has 13 amino acids. V lost 3 bases to trimming and J lost 1 base, with 6 bases between them. Germline V lookup: CDR1 MDHEN, CDR2 SYDVKM. CDR3 amino acids: CASSFSPNTEAFF. CDR3 bases: TGTGCCAGCAGTTTTAGTCCGAACACTGAAGCTTTCTTT.

This clonotype was recorded only once. A much more abundant neighbour one base away suggests this may be a read error. V is TRBV20-1 and J is TRBJ1-1, with a possible D match to TRBD1 (5 bases). CDR3 size: 14 residues. Germline CDR1 and CDR2: DFQATT and SNEGSKA (reference sequence). The ends were cut back, 4 bases at V and 1 base at J, with 13 bases in the middle. The chain's CDR3 is CSAIMGGWNTEAFF. In nucleotides, the CDR3 is TGCAGTGCTATAATGGGGGGATGGAACACTGAAGCTTTCTTT.

This clonotype was detected many times. The chain combines TRBV7-9 with TRBJ2-3; no reliable D call. The germline gives CDR1 SEHNR, CDR2 FQNEAQ (reference sequence). The germline V and J ends were trimmed by 1 base and 6 bases, with 8 bases remaining between them. The CDR3 loop spans 13 amino acids. The CDR3 DNA reads as TGTGCCAGCAGCTTAGTGGCTGGCGATACGCAGTATTTT. Encoded protein: CASSLVAGDTQYF. Full variable domain (outside the CDR3, taken from reference TRBV7-9 and TRBJ2-3): DTGVSQNPRHKITKRGQNVTFRCDPISEHNRLYWYRQTLGQGPEFLTYFQNEAQLEKSRLLSDRFSAERPKGSFSTLEIQRTEQGDSAMYLCASSLVAGDTQYFGPGTRLTVL.

Concerning this clonotype itself: Since a much larger clone is just one base distant, this may be a read error. V usage is TRBV3-1 and J usage is TRBJ2-3, with unresolved D. The CDR3 spans 15 residues. Germline assignment: CDR1 LGHDT and CDR2 YNNKEL (reference sequence). CDR3 DNA sequence: TGTGCCAGAAGCCAAGAACCTTTCTTCACAGATACGCAGTATTTT. This translates into CARSQEPFFTDTQYF.

This clonotype has at least ten counts. The V call is TRBV27, the J call TRBJ2-3; 10 bases map to TRBD2. The CDR3 has 17 amino acids. V was pared by 5 bases and J by 2 bases, with 10 bases of the junction left unmatched. Germline lookup yields CDR1 MNHEY and CDR2 SMNVEV (reference sequence). In DNA, the CDR3 is TGTGCCAGCAGTCTTCGGCAACTAGCGGGGCTCACAGATACGCAGTATTTT. Translating it yields CASSLRQLAGLTDTQYF.

The rearrangement joins TRBV2 to TRBJ2-1, with TRBD2 identical over 10 bases. The CDR3 is made up of 15 amino acids. Germline values: CDR1 SNHLY, CDR2 FYNNEI. The junction had 3 bases not matched to a gene; V was cut back by 4 bases and J by 3 bases. This chain's CDR3 is CASSVLAGDYNEQFF. For the CDR3, the DNA is TGTGCCAGCAGTGTCCTAGCGGGGGACTACAATGAGCAGTTCTTC.

This clonotype has at least ten counts. The CDR3 spells CASSLKQGAPTNEQFF. For the CDR3, the DNA is TGTGCCAGCAGCCTCAAACAGGGGGCTCCCACAAATGAGCAGTTCTTC. This chain links TRBV6-1 with TRBJ2-1, with TRBD1 matching 9 bases. Germline V gene lookup returns CDR1 MNHNS and CDR2 SASEGT. The CDR3 has 16 amino acids. Trimming removed 6 bases from V and 7 bases from J; junction bases left unmatched: 13.

The rearrangement links TRBV28 to TRBJ2-1; D not resolved. Trimming left V 6 bases short and J 0 bases short, with 6 bases between. Germline loops: CDR1 MDHEN, CDR2 SYDVKM. The CDR3 totals 13 residues. CDR3 sequence reads: CASRLSSYNEQFF. The CDR3 DNA sequence: TGTGCCAGCAGACTAAGCTCCTACAATGAGCAGTTCTTC.

In the case of this clonotype: This may stem from a read error, because a much larger clone lies one nucleotide away. V usage is TRBV25-1 and J usage is TRBJ2-7, with D maybe TRBD2 (5 bases). The germline gives CDR1 MGHDK, CDR2 SYGVNS. This CDR3 comprises 13 residues. Trimming removed 6 bases from V and 4 bases from J, with 13 bases in between. Here the CDR3 DNA reads TGTGCCAGCAGCACTAGAGGGTATTACGAGCAGTACTTC. Its translation: CASSTRGYYEQYF.

On this clonotype itself: This may come from a read error, since a much larger clone is one base off. The CDR3 coding sequence is TGTGACAGTAGTATAGTAGGGGCAGATACGCAGTATTTT. Amino acids: CDSSIVGADTQYF. The chain joins TRBV19 to TRBJ2-3; tentatively, D is TRBD1 (5 bases). Germline values: CDR1 LNHDA, CDR2 SQIVND (reference sequence). This CDR3 has 13 amino acids.

This chain connects TRBV2 to TRBJ1-5; possibly TRBD1 for D (5 bases). The germline V gene has CDR1 SNHLY and CDR2 FYNNEI. The CDR3 is 14 amino acids. Trimming removed 5 bases at V and 5 bases at J, with 13 bases between. The CDR3 sequence is CASSLWTSDQPQHF. In DNA form, the CDR3 reads TGTGCCAGCAGTCTCTGGACAAGTGATCAGCCCCAGCATTTT.

This clonotype was picked up many times. The J gene is TRBJ2-1, the V gene TRBV20-1, with TRBD2 matching 14 bases. CDR1 is DFQATT, CDR2 SNEGSKA, per germline (reference sequence). The CDR3 is made up of 14 amino acids. The V and J ends lost 1 base and 9 bases, in that order; junction bases with no gene match: 2. The CDR3 nucleotides are TGCAGTGCTAGAGTAGGGACTAGCGGGAGTGAGCAGTTCTTC. Encoded protein: CSARVGTSGSEQFF.

The V and J genes are TRBV10-2 and TRBJ2-7; D possibly uses TRBD1 or TRBD2 (6 bases each). Germline loops: CDR1 WSHSY, CDR2 SAAADI. The germline V and J ends were trimmed by 8 bases and 4 bases, with 21 bases remaining between them. The CDR3 extends over 15 amino acids. The CDR3 region is CASRFGGLTNYEQYF. The DNA of the CDR3 is TGCGCCAGCCGGTTTGGGGGGCTCACTAATTACGAGCAGTACTTC.